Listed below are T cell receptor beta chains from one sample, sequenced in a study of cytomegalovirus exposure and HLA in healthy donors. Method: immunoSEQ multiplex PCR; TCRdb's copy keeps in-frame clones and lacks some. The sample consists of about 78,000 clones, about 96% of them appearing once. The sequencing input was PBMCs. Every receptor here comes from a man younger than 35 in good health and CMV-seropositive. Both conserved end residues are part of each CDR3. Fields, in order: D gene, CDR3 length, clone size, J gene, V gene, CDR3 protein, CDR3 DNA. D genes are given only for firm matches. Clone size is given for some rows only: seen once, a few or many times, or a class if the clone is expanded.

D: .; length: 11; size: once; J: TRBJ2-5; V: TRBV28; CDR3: CASSYTETQYF; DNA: TGTGCCAGCAGTTACACGGAGACCCAGTACTTC
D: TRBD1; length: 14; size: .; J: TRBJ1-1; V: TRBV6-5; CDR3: CASNPRTGNTEAFF; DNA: TGTGCCAGCAACCCAAGGACAGGGAACACTGAAGCTTTCTTT
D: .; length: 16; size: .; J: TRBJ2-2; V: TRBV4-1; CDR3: CASSQPRRGSGGELFF; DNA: TGCGCCAGCAGCCAACCTCGCAGGGGTTCGGGCGGGGAGCTGTTTTTT
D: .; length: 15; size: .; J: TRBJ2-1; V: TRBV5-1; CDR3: CASSGEASSYNEQFF; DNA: TGCGCCAGCAGCGGGGAGGCGAGCTCCTACAATGAGCAGTTCTTC
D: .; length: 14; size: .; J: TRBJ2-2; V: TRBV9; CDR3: CASTPAASTGELFF; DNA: TGTGCCAGCACGCCAGCGGCGTCCACCGGGGAGCTGTTTTTT
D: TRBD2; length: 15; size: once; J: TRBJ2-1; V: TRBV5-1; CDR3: CASSSGLAVYNEQFF; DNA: TGCGCCAGCAGCTCGGGACTAGCGGTTTACAATGAGCAGTTCTTC
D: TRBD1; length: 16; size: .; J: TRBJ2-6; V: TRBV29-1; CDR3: CSVSDRGRAGANVLTF; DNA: TGCAGCGTGTCGGACAGGGGGCGCGCTGGGGCCAACGTCCTGACTTTC
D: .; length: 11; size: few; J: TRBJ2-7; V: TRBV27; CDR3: CASRQASEQYF; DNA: TGTGCCAGCCGACAGGCTTCCGAGCAGTACTTC
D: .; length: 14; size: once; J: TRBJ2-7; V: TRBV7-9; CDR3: CASSLDVQSYEQYF; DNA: TGTGCCAGCAGCTTAGACGTACAGTCCTACGAGCAGTACTTC
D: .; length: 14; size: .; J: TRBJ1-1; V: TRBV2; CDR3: CASSDRIMNTEAFF; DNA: TGTGCCAGCAGCGACAGGATTATGAACACTGAAGCTTTCTTT
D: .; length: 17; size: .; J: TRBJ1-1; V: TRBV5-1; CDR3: CASSLGPSFRVRTEAFF; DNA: TGCGCCAGCAGCTTGGGCCCCTCGTTCAGGGTAAGGACTGAAGCTTTCTTT
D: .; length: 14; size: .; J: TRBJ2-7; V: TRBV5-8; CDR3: CASSLIPVYYEQYF; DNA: TGTGCCAGCAGCTTGATCCCGGTCTACTACGAGCAGTACTTC
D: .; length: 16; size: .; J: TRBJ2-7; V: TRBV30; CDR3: CAWSGALWGEGVEQYF; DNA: TGTGCCTGGAGTGGGGCTTTGTGGGGGGAAGGGGTCGAGCAGTACTTC
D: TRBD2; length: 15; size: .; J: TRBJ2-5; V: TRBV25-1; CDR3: CASSDTTSGRETQYF; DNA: TGTGCCAGCAGTGACACGACTAGCGGGAGAGAGACCCAGTACTTC
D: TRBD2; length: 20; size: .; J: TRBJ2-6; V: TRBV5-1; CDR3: CASSLAALAGGLSGANVLTF; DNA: TGCGCCAGCAGCTTGGCCGCGCTAGCGGGAGGACTCTCTGGGGCCAACGTCCTGACTTTC
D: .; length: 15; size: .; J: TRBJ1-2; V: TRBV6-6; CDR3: CASSPPGLGGYGYTF; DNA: TGTGCCAGCAGTCCCCCGGGGTTGGGCGGCTATGGCTACACCTTC
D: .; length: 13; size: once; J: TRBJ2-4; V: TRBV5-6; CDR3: CASSFRSANIQYF; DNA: TGTGCCAGCAGCTTCAGAAGCGCAAACATTCAGTACTTC
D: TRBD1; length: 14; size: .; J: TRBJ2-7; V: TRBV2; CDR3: CASRSGQGVDEQYF; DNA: TGTGCCAGCAGATCGGGACAGGGCGTAGACGAGCAGTACTTC
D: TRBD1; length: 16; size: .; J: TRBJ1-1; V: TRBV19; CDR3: CASSASRTGTNTEAFF; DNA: TGTGCCAGTAGTGCGAGCAGGACAGGGACGAACACTGAAGCTTTCTTT
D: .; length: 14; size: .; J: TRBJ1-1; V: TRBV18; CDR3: CASSPPPGDTEAFF; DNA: TGTGCCAGCTCACCACCTCCCGGGGACACTGAAGCTTTCTTT
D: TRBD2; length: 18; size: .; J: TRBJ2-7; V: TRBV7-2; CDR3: CASSLDSSGSSHTYEQYF; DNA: TGTGCCAGCAGCTTAGATAGTAGCGGGAGCTCCCACACCTACGAGCAGTACTTC
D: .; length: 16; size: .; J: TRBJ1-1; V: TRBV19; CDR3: CASSMLAPEGNTEAFF; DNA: TGTGCCAGTAGTATGCTCGCGCCTGAGGGGAACACTGAAGCTTTCTTT
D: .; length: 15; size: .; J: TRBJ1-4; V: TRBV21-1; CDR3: CASSRLTGCNEKLFF; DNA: TGTGCCAGCAGCAGATTGACAGGCTGTAATGAAAAACTGTTTTTT
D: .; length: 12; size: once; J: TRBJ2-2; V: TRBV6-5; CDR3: CASSQYTGELFF; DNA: TGTGCCAGCAGCCAATACACCGGGGAGCTGTTTTTT
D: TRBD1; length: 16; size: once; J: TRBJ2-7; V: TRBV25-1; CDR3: CASSELGGTGRYEQYF; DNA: TGTGCCAGCAGTGAATTAGGGGGGACAGGGCGCTACGAGCAGTACTTC
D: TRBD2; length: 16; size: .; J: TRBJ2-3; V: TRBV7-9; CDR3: CASSFRSGSPTDTQYF; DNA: TGTGCCAGCAGCTTCAGGAGCGGGAGTCCCACAGATACGCAGTATTTT
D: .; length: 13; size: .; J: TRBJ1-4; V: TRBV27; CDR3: CASSYSLSEKLFF; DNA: TGTGCCAGCAGTTACAGTCTGTCAGAAAAACTGTTTTTT
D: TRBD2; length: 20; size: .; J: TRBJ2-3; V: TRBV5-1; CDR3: CASSLGARGLAGLKPDTQYF; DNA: TGCGCCAGCAGCTTGGGGGCCCGAGGACTAGCGGGACTTAAGCCAGATACGCAGTATTTT
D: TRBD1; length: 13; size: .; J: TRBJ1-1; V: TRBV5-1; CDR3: CASREQGALSAFF; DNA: TGCGCCAGCAGGGAACAGGGGGCACTTTCTGCTTTCTTT
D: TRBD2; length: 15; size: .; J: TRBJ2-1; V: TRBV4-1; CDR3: CASSPRLADYNEQFF; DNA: TGCGCCAGCAGCCCGAGACTAGCGGACTACAATGAGCAGTTCTTC
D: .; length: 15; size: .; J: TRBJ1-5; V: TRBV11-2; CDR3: CASSSQGRSNQPQHF; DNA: TGTGCCAGCAGCTCCCAGGGTCGGAGCAATCAGCCCCAGCATTTT
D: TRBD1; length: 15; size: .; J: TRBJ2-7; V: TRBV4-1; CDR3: CASSQDIDRDYEQYF; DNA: TGCGCCAGCAGCCAAGATATTGACAGGGATTACGAGCAGTACTTC
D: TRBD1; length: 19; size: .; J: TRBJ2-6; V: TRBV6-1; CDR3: CASSGFSGTGLSGANVLTF; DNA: TGTGCCAGCAGTGGTTTCTCCGGGACAGGACTTTCTGGGGCCAACGTCCTGACTTTC
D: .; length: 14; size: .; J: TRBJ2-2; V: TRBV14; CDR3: CASTQTSNTGELFF; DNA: TGTGCCAGCACCCAAACAAGTAACACCGGGGAGCTGTTTTTT
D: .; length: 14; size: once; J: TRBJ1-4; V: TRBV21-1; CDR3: CASSKAGFEEKLFF; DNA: TGTGCCAGCAGCAAAGCCGGGTTCGAGGAAAAACTGTTTTTT
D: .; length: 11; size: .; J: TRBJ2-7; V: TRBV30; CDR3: CAWKQSYEQYF; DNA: TGTGCCTGGAAACAGTCCTACGAGCAGTACTTC
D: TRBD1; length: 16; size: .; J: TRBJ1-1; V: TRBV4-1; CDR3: CASSRDRGLPNTEAFF; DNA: TGCGCCAGCAGTCGAGACAGGGGGCTTCCGAACACTGAAGCTTTCTTT
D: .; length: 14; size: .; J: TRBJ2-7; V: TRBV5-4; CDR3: CASSSLPSSHEQYF; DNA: TGTGCCAGCAGCTCCTTACCTAGCAGCCACGAGCAGTACTTC
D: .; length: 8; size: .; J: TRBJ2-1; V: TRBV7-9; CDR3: CATDEQFF; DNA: TGTGCCACCGATGAGCAGTTCTTC
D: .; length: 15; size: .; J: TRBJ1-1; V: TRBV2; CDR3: CASIPTDSLNTEAFF; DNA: TGTGCCAGCATCCCGACGGACAGCTTGAACACTGAAGCTTTCTTT
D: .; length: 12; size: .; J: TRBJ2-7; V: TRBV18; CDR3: CASSPLRGEQYF; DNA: TGTGCCAGCTCACCATTAAGGGGCGAGCAGTACTTC
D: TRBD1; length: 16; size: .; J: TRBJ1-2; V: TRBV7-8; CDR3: CASSLEGTGGPYGYTF; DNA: TGTGCCAGCAGCTTAGAAGGGACAGGGGGTCCTTATGGCTACACCTTC